The 20 T cell receptor beta chains below all came from one sample that was sequenced in a study of blood T cell dynamics during melanoma immunotherapy. This table comes from immunoSEQ multiplex PCR, and its TCRdb copy is limited to in-frame clones, with some not included. This table holds roughly 9,700 clones, 86% found once. Time point noted: pre-treatment baseline. The sample here was blood, taken from a patient treated with checkpoint blockade. These TCRs come from a human donor with melanoma.

The chain employs TRBV11-2 and TRBJ2-2, with 11 positions matching TRBD2. Germline CDR1 reads SGHAT; CDR2 reads FQNNGV. The ends lost 6 bases at V and 6 bases at J; junction bases unmatched: 6. This CDR3 is 15 amino acids long. The CDR3 here is CASRGLGLAAGELFF. CDR3 in DNA: TGTGCCAGCAGGGGGTTGGGACTAGCGGCCGGGGAGCTGTTTTTT.

The V and J genes are TRBV6-1 and TRBJ1-4; D is possibly TRBD1 (6 bases). The CDR3 runs to 13 residues. Trimming stripped 2 bases from V and 14 bases from J, with 15 bases between. Germline V gene lookup returns CDR1 MNHNS and CDR2 SASEGT. CDR3 sequence reads: CASSERPTGRLFF. The CDR3 DNA sequence: TGTGCCAGCAGTGAAAGGCCTACAGGGAGGCTGTTTTTT.

The rearrangement links TRBV11-2 to TRBJ2-1; 11 positions match TRBD2. The length of the CDR3 is 16 residues. V was pared by 3 bases and J by 6 bases, with 7 bases of the junction left unmatched. The V gene's germline CDR1 is SGHAT and CDR2 FQNNGV. In DNA form, the CDR3 reads TGTGCCAGCAGCTTCCGAGATAGCGGGAGGGGCAATGAGCAGTTCTTC. Amino acid sequence: CASSFRDSGRGNEQFF.

The CDR3, as DNA: TGTGCCAGTAGGGACGGGGGGGCCCTAACCGGGGAGCTGTTTTTT. Amino acids: CASRDGGALTGELFF. The J gene is TRBJ2-2, the V gene TRBV19, with TRBD2 matching over 8 bases. The CDR3 is made up of 15 amino acids. The ends lost 6 bases at V and 5 bases at J; junction bases unmatched: 8. Germline V gene sequence: CDR1 LNHDA, CDR2 SQIVND (reference sequence).

The chain uses TRBV5-1 and TRBJ1-2, with 10 bases lining up with TRBD1. The junction had 3 bases not matched to a gene; V was cut back by 3 bases and J by 1 base. This CDR3 region has 15 residues. CDR1 and CDR2 from the germline V gene are SGHRS and YFSETQ. DNA for the CDR3: TGCGCCAGCAGCTCAGGACAGGGGGTTAACTATGGCTACACCTTC. This encodes CASSSGQGVNYGYTF.

This clone was counted once. This CDR3 is CASSDSNRGGRYEQYF. DNA for the CDR3: TGTGCCAGCAGTGACTCGAATCGGGGGGGCAGGTACGAGCAGTACTTC. The chain carries TRBV6-4 and TRBJ2-7; TRBD2 matches 8 bases. This CDR3 comprises 16 residues. Trimming removed 0 bases from V and 4 bases from J; junction bases left unmatched: 8. Germline V gene lookup returns CDR1 MRHNA and CDR2 SNTAGT.

The V and J genes are TRBV5-6 and TRBJ1-2, with 11 bases fitting TRBD1. This CDR3 has 15 residues. V gave up 0 bases and J gave up 5 bases; unmatched junction bases: 3. CDR1 is SGHDT and CDR2 is YYEEEE in the germline V gene. CDR3 bases: TGTGCCAGCAGCTTGGGGACAGGGGGCGCTTATGGCTACACCTTC. Translation: CASSLGTGGAYGYTF. Complete variable domain (other parts from reference TRBV5-6 and TRBJ1-2): DAGVTQSPTHLIKTRGQQVTLRCSPKSGHDTVSWYQQALGQGPQFIFQYYEEEERQRGNFPDRFSGHQFPNYSSELNVNALLLGDSALYLCASSLGTGGAYGYTFGSGTRLTVV.

The chain couples TRBV5-5 to TRBJ1-1; 11 bases agree with TRBD1. Germline V gene lookup returns CDR1 SGHKS and CDR2 YYEKEE (reference sequence). V was clipped by 3 bases and J by 4 bases; unmatched bases: 5. This CDR3 contains 15 residues. CDR3 nucleotide sequence: TGTGCCAGCAGCTCCCAAGGGACAGGGGGCACTGAAGCTTTCTTT. This gives the protein CASSSQGTGGTEAFF.

This clone came up a few times. V is TRBV15 and J is TRBJ1-1; the D is unclear. Between the trimmed V and J ends, which lost 3 bases and 1 base, there was a span of 12 bases. Germline V lookup: CDR1 LNHNV, CDR2 YYDKDF (reference sequence). The CDR3 spans 15 residues. CDR3 bases: TGTGCCACCAGCAGTTATGGCACTCGGAACACTGAAGCTTTCTTT. It codes for CATSSYGTRNTEAFF.

This chain links TRBV9 with TRBJ2-6, with D possibly being TRBD2 (5 bases). The V gene lost 5 bases and the J gene lost 11 bases, with 17 bases spanning the gap. CDR3 length: 14 residues. Germline V gene data show CDR1 as SGDLS and CDR2 as YYNGEE. CDR3 coding DNA: TGTGCCAGCAGGAAAGACGGGGATTGGGACGTCCTGACTTTC. Translation gives CASRKDGDWDVLTF.

The J gene is TRBJ1-2, the V gene TRBV19; TRBD1 might be the D (5 bases). Germline CDR1 is LNHDA and CDR2 is SQIVND (reference sequence). The CDR3 is made up of 15 amino acids. The V end lost 3 bases, the J end lost 0 bases, and 11 bases lay between the germline ends. The CDR3 DNA sequence: TGTGCCAGTAGTATTTCTTTGACAGCTAACTATGGCTACACCTTC. It yields the protein CASSISLTANYGYTF.

V and J are TRBV7-2 and TRBJ2-6; D is ambiguous. The CDR3 is made up of 17 amino acids. Deletions cut 0 bases from V and 0 bases from J, with 9 bases between. Germline CDR1 and CDR2: SGHTA and FQGNSA. CDR3 DNA: TGTGCCAGCAGCTTAGCCATAAGAATCTCTGGGGCCAACGTCCTGACTTTC. As protein: CASSLAIRISGANVLTF.

The chain links TRBV10-3 to TRBJ2-1, with D perhaps being TRBD1 or TRBD2 (5 bases each). Per germline, CDR1 ENHRY and CDR2 SYGVKD. Between the trimmed V and J ends, which lost 2 bases and 14 bases, there was a span of 19 bases. The CDR3 spans 14 residues. Written as DNA, the CDR3 is TGTGCCATCAGTGAGCCAGGTGGGGGACGAATAGAGTTCTTC. Residues: CAISEPGGGRIEFF.

This clone showed up just a few times. J is TRBJ1-1 and V is TRBV18; D is uncertain. CDR1 is KGHSH, CDR2 LQKENI, per germline. The CDR3 is 15 amino acids. Trimming removed 2 bases from V and 2 bases from J, with 12 bases in between. The CDR3 nucleotides are TGTGCCAGCTCACCAAGTTCAGGCAGCAACACTGAAGCTTTCTTT. This codes for CASSPSSGSNTEAFF.

This sequence joins TRBV27 and TRBJ2-2; D is ambiguous. Germline lookup yields CDR1 MNHEY and CDR2 SMNVEV (reference sequence). This CDR3 spans 14 amino acids. Trimming removed 3 bases from V and 2 bases from J, with 7 bases in between. CDR3 coding DNA: TGTGCCAGCAGTTTTTCGGCTAACACCGGGGAGCTGTTTTTT. Its translation is CASSFSANTGELFF.

The rearrangement joins TRBV27 to TRBJ1-5, with unresolved D. The V end was cut by 1 base, the J end by 1 base, with 5 bases between. Germline loops: CDR1 MNHEY, CDR2 SMNVEV (reference sequence). CDR3 length: 14 amino acids. As DNA, the CDR3 is TGTGCCAGCAGTTTATTGGCCAGCAATCAGCCCCAGCATTTT. As protein: CASSLLASNQPQHF.

This clone was seen only once. The gene calls are TRBV4-2 and TRBJ1-2; D is unclear. Trimming pared 0 bases from V and 6 bases from J, leaving 8 bases between. The CDR3 is made up of 13 amino acids. The V gene's germline CDR1 is LGHNA and CDR2 YNFKEQ. The CDR3 sequence is CASSQEPENGYTF. CDR3 in DNA: TGTGCCAGCAGCCAAGAGCCGGAAAATGGCTACACCTTC.

The genes are TRBV10-2 and TRBJ2-5; weak D call: TRBD2 (6 bases). TRBJ2-7 explains the end of the DNA better; the J call may be wrong. The CDR3 runs to 14 residues. Germline V lookup: CDR1 WSHSY, CDR2 SAAADI. The CDR3 protein is CASRAGTDSYEQYF. For the CDR3, the DNA is TGCGCCAGCAGGGCCGGGACTGACTCCTACGAGCAGTACTTC.

The rearrangement uses TRBV5-1 and TRBJ2-3; 12 nucleotides line up with TRBD2. The CDR3 is made up of 21 amino acids. V shed 2 bases, J shed 2 bases, and the junction held 18 bases outside the gene matches. Germline V gene data show CDR1 as SGHRS and CDR2 as YFSETQ. As DNA, the CDR3 is TGCGCCAGCAGCTTCCCTTACTCGACTAGCGGGGGCCTGAAGGACACAGATACGCAGTATTTT. Its protein product is CASSFPYSTSGGLKDTDTQYF.

The chain uses TRBV27 and TRBJ2-5, with D perhaps matching TRBD1 or TRBD2 (5 bases each). Trimming took off 6 bases at V and 4 bases at J, with 18 bases between the two ends. The germline gives CDR1 MNHEY, CDR2 SMNVEV (reference sequence). The CDR3 covers 15 residues. CDR3 residues: CASSSAGTAGETQYF. CDR3 DNA: TGTGCCAGCAGCTCGGCCGGGACGGCAGGAGAGACCCAGTACTTC.